The 2 T cell receptor beta chains given below trace back to one sample, sequenced in a study of regulatory T cells in long-lasting Graves disease (dated by TCRdb to about 2021). The time point label for this specimen denotes: newly diagnosed GD, antithyroid drugs for less than 3 months. RNA was extracted from PBMCs in TRIzol for both TCR sequencing and RNA sequencing. The receptor library was made with multiplex PCR. Sequenced on an Illumina HiSeq 4000. iRepertoire HTBI primers and Arm-PCR amplification of CDR3 regions were used to construct TCR beta libraries. The public reads were reanalyzed by TCRdb: fastp trimming at Q25, MiXCR alignment, in-frame beta chains only. Each record represents a unique CDR3 protein, reported with the most common genes and DNA among its rows. The sample records hundreds of thousands of distinct CDR3 sequences, about 14% of which are singletons. Of the sample, 22% is held by the ten largest clones.

The material was peripheral blood mononuclear cells (PBMCs), obtained at new diagnosis, from a patient treated with antithyroid drugs. These receptor sequences come from a female donor with Graves disease.

The chain recombines TRBV7-2 with TRBJ1-1; perhaps TRBD1 as D (5 bases). Germline lookup yields CDR1 SGHTA and CDR2 FQGNSA. CDR3 length: 15 amino acids. V lost 5 bases and J lost 1, with 14 bases in between. The CDR3 DNA follows: TGTGCCAGCAGCCCCAGGACACCCCCGAACACTGAAGCTTTCTTT. Translating gives CASSPRTPPNTEAFF.

The CDR3 DNA sequence: TGTGCCAGCTCACCACCGGGGGGACTGAACACTGAAGCTTTCTTT. Translated, it gives CASSPPGGLNTEAFF. This sequence joins TRBV18 and TRBJ1-1; D possibly corresponds to TRBD1 (5 bases). Trimming took off 0 bases at V and 0 bases at J, with 8 bases between the two ends. Germline V gene sequence: CDR1 KGHSH, CDR2 LQKENI. This CDR3 spans 15 amino acids.